Shown below are 8 T cell receptor beta chains from a single sample sequenced in a study of blood T cell repertoires in COVID-19. Produced via immunoSEQ multiplex PCR; TCRdb's table is partial and in-frame only. The sample consists of fewer than 300,000 clones, about 91% of them appearing once. The sequenced sample was peripheral blood. These receptors were collected from a person aged 18-30 years with COVID-19, enrolled during active disease.

This chain uses TRBV5-1 with TRBJ2-2, with 7 bases identical to TRBD1. The CDR3 covers 16 residues. V lost 3 bases and J lost 1; bases outside the gene matches: 6. Per germline, CDR1 SGHRS and CDR2 YFSETQ. The CDR3: CASSSTWTGNTGELFF. CDR3 in DNA: TGCGCCAGCAGCTCGACATGGACAGGGAACACCGGGGAGCTGTTTTTT.

This chain uses TRBV2 with TRBJ1-6, with 8 bases aligning to TRBD1. From germline, CDR1 is SNHLY and CDR2 FYNNEI. The CDR3 runs to 14 residues. The ends lost 6 bases at V and 10 bases at J; junction bases unmatched: 8. The CDR3 protein is CASRAQGARSPLHF. CDR3 DNA: TGTGCCAGCAGAGCCCAGGGGGCGCGATCACCCCTCCACTTT.

This rearrangement joins TRBV5-1 to TRBJ1-4; D unclear. The CDR3 contains 16 residues. Looked up from germline, CDR1 is SGHRS and CDR2 is YFSETQ. The V end was cut by 0 bases, the J end by 4 bases, with 13 bases between. The DNA for the CDR3 is TGCGCCAGCAGCTTGGCACAGTTAGAGCTTAATGAAAAACTGTTTTTT. Amino acid sequence: CASSLAQLELNEKLFF.

The gene calls are TRBV9 and TRBJ2-1, with D uncertain. The germline V and J ends were trimmed by 0 bases and 2 bases, with 9 bases remaining between them. The CDR3 has 15 amino acids. Germline CDR1 SGDLS, CDR2 YYNGEE. CDR3 sequence (DNA): TGTGCCAGCAGCGTAGACGGGTTACCCTACAATGAGCAGTTCTTC. Residues: CASSVDGLPYNEQFF.

The rearrangement links TRBV5-1 to TRBJ2-7; 7 positions agree with TRBD2. Germline CDR1 is SGHRS and CDR2 is YFSETQ. The CDR3 contains 17 residues. Trimming took 4 bases from V and 6 from J; bases not matched to a gene: 19. The CDR3 reads CASSGFTLGGPSGEQYF. CDR3 in DNA: TGCGCCAGCAGCGGCTTTACCTTGGGAGGGCCCTCCGGCGAGCAGTACTTC.

The count of this clone is one. The chain has TRBV6-5 and TRBJ1-1; possible D gene TRBD1, 6 bases. The CDR3 contains 11 residues. Germline-derived CDR1 and CDR2 are MNHEY and SVGAGI. V lost 2 bases and J lost 8, with 6 bases in between. The CDR3 DNA follows: TGTGCCAGCAGTTACGGGACAGAAGCTTTCTTT. It is translated as CASSYGTEAFF.

The chain recombines TRBV7-2 with TRBJ2-1; 10 bases match TRBD1. The CDR3 is made up of 16 amino acids. Germline CDR1 reads SGHTA; CDR2 reads FQGNSA. J lost 4 bases, V lost 6 bases, and 9 bases had no gene match. Here the CDR3 reads CASRPPGTGDYNEQFF. CDR3 sequence (DNA): TGTGCCAGCAGACCCCCCGGGACAGGGGATTACAATGAGCAGTTCTTC.

J is TRBJ1-4 and V is TRBV3-1 (or the pseudogene TRBV3-2); tentatively, D is TRBD1 (5 bases). Between the trimmed V and J ends, which lost 8 bases and 10 bases, there was a span of 8 bases. In germline, CDR1 is LGHDT, CDR2 YNNKEL (reference sequence). This CDR3 contains 10 residues. CDR3 coding DNA: TGTGCCAGCGGGGGGGTAAAACTGTTTTTT. It codes for CASGGVKLFF.